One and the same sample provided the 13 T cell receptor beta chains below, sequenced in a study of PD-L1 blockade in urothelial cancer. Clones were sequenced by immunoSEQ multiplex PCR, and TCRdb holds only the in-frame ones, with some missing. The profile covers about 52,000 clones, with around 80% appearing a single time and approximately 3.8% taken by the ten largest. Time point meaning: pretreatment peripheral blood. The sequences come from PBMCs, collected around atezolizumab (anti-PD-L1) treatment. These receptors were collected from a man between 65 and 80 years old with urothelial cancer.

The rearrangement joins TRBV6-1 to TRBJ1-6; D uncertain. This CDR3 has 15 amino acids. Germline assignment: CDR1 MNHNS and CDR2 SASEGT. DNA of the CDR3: TGTGCAAATAAACCCGCTAGCTCCTATAATTCACCCCTCCACTTT. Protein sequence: CANKPASSYNSPLHF.

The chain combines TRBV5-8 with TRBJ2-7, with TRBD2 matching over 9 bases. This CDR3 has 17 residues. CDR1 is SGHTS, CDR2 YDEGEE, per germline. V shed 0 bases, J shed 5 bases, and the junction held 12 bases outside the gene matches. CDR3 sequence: CASSLVWVSGSINEQYF. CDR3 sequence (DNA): TGTGCCAGCAGCTTGGTTTGGGTTAGCGGGAGTATCAACGAGCAGTACTTC.

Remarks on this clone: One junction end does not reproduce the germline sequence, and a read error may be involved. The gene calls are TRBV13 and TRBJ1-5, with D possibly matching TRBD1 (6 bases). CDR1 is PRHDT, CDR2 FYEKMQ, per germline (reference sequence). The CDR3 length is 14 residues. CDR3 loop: CASGFNREGQPQHF. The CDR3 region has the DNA TGTGCCAGCGGCTTTAACAGGGAAGGTCAGCCCCAGCATTTT.

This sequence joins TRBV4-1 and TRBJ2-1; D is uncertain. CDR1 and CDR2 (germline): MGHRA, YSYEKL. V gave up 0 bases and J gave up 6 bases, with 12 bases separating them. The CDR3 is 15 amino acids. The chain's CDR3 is CASSQDPRLGNEQFF. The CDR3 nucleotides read TGCGCCAGCAGCCAAGATCCTAGGTTGGGCAATGAGCAGTTCTTC.

This CDR3 reads CASRHLTGELFF. The CDR3 DNA reads as TGTGCCAGCAGACACCTCACCGGGGAGCTGTTTTTT. J is TRBJ2-2 and V is TRBV11-2; D remains unclear. The V gene's germline CDR1 is SGHAT and CDR2 FQNNGV. This CDR3 contains 12 residues. The germline V and J ends were trimmed by 6 bases and 4 bases, with 6 bases remaining between them.

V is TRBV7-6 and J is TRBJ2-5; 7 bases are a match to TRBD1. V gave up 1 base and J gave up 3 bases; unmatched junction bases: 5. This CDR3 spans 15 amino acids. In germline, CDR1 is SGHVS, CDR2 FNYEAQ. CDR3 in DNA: TGTGCCAGCAGCTTAGGACAGGGTAGGAAAGAGACCCAGTACTTC. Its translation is CASSLGQGRKETQYF.

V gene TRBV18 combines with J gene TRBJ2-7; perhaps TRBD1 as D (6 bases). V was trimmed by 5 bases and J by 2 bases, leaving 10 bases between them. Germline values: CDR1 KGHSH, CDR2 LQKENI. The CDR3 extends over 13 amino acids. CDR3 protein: CASSSTGPYEQYF. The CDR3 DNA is TGTGCCAGCTCATCGACAGGACCCTACGAGCAGTACTTC.

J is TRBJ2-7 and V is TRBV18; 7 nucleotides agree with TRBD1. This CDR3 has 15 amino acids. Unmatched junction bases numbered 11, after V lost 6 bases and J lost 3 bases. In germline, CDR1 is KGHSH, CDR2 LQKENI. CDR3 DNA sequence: TGTGCCAGCTCCCCGGGACAGTTAGGAGACTACGAGCAGTACTTC. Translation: CASSPGQLGDYEQYF.

This CDR3 is CASSPESRGSNQPQHF. CDR3 in DNA: TGTGCCAGCAGCCCAGAGAGCAGGGGGTCCAATCAGCCCCAGCATTTT. The rearrangement uses TRBV5-5 and TRBJ1-5; 7 bases are shared with TRBD1. The CDR3 is made up of 16 amino acids. Trimming removed 4 bases from V and 3 bases from J; junction bases left unmatched: 10. Germline-derived CDR1 and CDR2 are SGHKS and YYEKEE (reference sequence). Complete variable domain (other parts from reference TRBV5-5 and TRBJ1-5): DAGVTQSPTHLIKTRGQQVTLRCSPISGHKSVSWYQQVLGQGPQFIFQYYEKEERGRGNFPDRFSARQFPNYSSELNVNALLLGDSALYLCASSPESRGSNQPQHFGDGTRLSIL.

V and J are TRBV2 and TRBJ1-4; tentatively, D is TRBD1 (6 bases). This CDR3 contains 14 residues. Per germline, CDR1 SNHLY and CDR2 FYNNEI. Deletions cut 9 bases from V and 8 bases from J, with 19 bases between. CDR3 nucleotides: TGTGCCAGTTCGAGGCTGGGGGCGGAGGAAAAACTGTTTTTT. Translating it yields CASSRLGAEEKLFF.

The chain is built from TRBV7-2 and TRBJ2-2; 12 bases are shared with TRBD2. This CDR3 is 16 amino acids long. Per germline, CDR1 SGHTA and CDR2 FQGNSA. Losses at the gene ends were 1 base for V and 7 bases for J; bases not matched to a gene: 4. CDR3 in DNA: TGTGCCAGCAGCTTAGGACTAGCGGGGGTTGACGGGGAGCTGTTTTTT. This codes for CASSLGLAGVDGELFF.

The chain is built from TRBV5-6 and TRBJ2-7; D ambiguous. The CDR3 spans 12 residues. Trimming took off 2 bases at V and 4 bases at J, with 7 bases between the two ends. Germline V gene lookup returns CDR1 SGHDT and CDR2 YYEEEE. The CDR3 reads CASSFSSYEQYF. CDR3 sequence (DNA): TGTGCCAGCAGCTTTTCTAGTTACGAGCAGTACTTC.

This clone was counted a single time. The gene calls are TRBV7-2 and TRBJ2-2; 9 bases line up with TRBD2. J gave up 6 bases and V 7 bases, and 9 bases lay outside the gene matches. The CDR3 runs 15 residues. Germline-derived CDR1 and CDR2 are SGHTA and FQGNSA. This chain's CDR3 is CASTLSGRGAGELFF. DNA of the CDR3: TGTGCCAGCACCCTTAGCGGGAGAGGGGCCGGGGAGCTGTTTTTT. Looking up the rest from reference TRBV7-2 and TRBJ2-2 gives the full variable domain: GAGVSQSPSNKVTEKGKDVELRCDPISGHTALYWYRQSLGQGLEFLIYFQGNSAPDKSGLPSDRFSAERTGGSVSTLTIQRTQQEDSAVYLCASTLSGRGAGELFFGEGSRLTVL.